This record concerns one T cell receptor beta chain sequence. The data derive from a study of blood T cell repertoires in COVID-19. The method was immunoSEQ multiplex PCR; TCRdb's version includes in-frame clones alone and lacks a portion of them. The sample contains roughly 230,000 clones, about 86% of which appear only once. Germline trimming cut 6 bases from V and 6 bases from J; bases unmatched to any gene: 9. CDR3 size: 14 residues. Looked up from germline, CDR1 is PRHDT and CDR2 is FYEKMQ (reference sequence). The sequence was collected from a man aged 50-60 years with active or convalescent COVID-19. The chain couples TRBV13 to TRBJ1-2; 8 nucleotides line up with TRBD1. Sequencing used peripheral blood. Written as DNA, the CDR3 is TGTGCCAGCAGTCTTGGACAGGGAAGCCATGGCTACACCTTC. This codes for CASSLGQGSHGYTF. Full variable domain (outside the CDR3, taken from reference TRBV13 and TRBJ1-2): AAGVIQSPRHLIKEKRETATLKCYPIPRHDTVYWYQQGPGQDPQFLISFYEKMQSDKGSIPDRFSAQQFSDYHSELNMSSLELGDSALYFCASSLGQGSHGYTFGSGTRLTVV.